This T cell receptor (beta chain) originates from a study of STAT5B mutations in CD4+ large granular lymphocyte leukemia. Sequencing used immunoSEQ multiplex PCR; TCRdb keeps in-frame clones, though not all of them. The sample holds tens of thousands of clones, roughly 79% seen once. Germline V gives CDR1 MNHEY, CDR2 SMNVEV (reference sequence). The V end lost 6 bases, the J end lost 3 bases, and 12 bases lay between the germline ends. The CDR3 is made up of 14 amino acids. This clonotype was obtained from a human donor in good health. The source material was CD4+ T cells from blood buffy coats. This chain connects TRBV27 to TRBJ2-1; weak D call: TRBD1 (5 bases). CDR3 DNA: TGTGCCAGCAGCCCTTCACAGGTCTACAATGAGCAGTTCTTC. It yields the protein CASSPSQVYNEQFF.